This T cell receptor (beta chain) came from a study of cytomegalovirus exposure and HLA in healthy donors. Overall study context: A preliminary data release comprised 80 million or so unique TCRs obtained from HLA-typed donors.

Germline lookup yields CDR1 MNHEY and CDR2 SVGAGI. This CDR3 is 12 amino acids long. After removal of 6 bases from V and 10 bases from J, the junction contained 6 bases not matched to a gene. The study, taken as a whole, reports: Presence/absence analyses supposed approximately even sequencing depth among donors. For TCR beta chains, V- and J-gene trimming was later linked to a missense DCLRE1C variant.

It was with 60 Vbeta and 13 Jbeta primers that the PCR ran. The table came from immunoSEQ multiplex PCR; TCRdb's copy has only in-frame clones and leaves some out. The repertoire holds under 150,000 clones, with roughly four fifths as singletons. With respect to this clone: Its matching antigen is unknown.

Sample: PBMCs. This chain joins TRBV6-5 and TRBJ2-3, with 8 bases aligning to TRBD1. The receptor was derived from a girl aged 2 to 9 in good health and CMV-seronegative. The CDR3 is CASRGQGWPQYF. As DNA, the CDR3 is TGTGCCAGCAGAGGACAGGGTTGGCCGCAGTATTTT.